The T cell receptor (beta chain) described here comes from a study of shared clonotypes between healthy human individuals. Libraries were prepared by immunoSEQ multiplex PCR; TCRdb keeps only in-frame clonotypes and omits some of them. The data hold about 1.5 million clones, with about 98% observed a single time. CD45RA+ naive and CD45RA-negative memory subsets were separated from CD4+ cells. This clone was found once. Input material: naive CD4+ T cells sorted from blood. The sample's subset: CD45RA+ positively selected. The TCR sequence derives from a man under 40 in good health.

CDR3 sequence: CASSKGLAGANSYEQYF. The CDR3 coding sequence is TGTGCCAGCAGCAAGGGACTAGCGGGTGCCAACTCCTACGAGCAGTACTTC. The rearrangement links TRBV4-2 to TRBJ2-7; 12 positions match TRBD2. Germline V gives CDR1 LGHNA, CDR2 YNFKEQ. The CDR3 consists of 17 residues. V shed 5 bases, J shed 0 bases, and the junction held 8 bases outside the gene matches.